Listed below are T cell receptor beta chains from one sample, sequenced in a study of T cells in Graves' hyperthyroidism and ophthalmopathy. A single record per CDR3 protein comes from TCRdb applying MiXCR to the multiplex PCR reads. The table has 250,000 to 300,000 distinct CDR3 sequences, around 15% seen once. The sequenced material came from blood. These receptors were taken from a woman aged 35 to 49 with Graves' hyperthyroidism. CDR3s include the opening cysteine and the closing phenylalanine or tryptophan. The D gene is left open where the match is weak. Not all rows give a size; the values are once, few, many and, for expanded clones, a class.

j_gene | d_gene | abundance | v_gene | CDR3aa | CDR3nt
TRBJ1-1 | TRBD1 | many | TRBV12-3/TRBV12-4 | CASTGEGARTEAFF | TGTGCCAGCACCGGGGAGGGGGCGCGGACTGAAGCTTTCTTT
TRBJ2-7 | TRBD2 | few | TRBV10-1 | CASSPSGGLAVEQYF | TGCGCCAGCAGTCCCTCAGGAGGACTAGCAGTCGAGCAGTACTTC
TRBJ1-2 | NA | many | TRBV9 | CASSGTRRRTYGYTF | TGTGCCAGCAGCGGAACCCGGCGGAGGACCTATGGCTACACCTTC
TRBJ2-3 | NA | many | TRBV6-1 | CASRLFDTQYF | TGTGCCAGCCGACTGTTCGATACGCAGTATTTT
TRBJ2-3 | NA | NA | TRBV12-5 | CASGLGLGIGGRGTDTQYF | TGTGCTAGTGGTTTGGGTCTAGGTATAGGGGGGCGCGGCACAGATACGCAGTATTTT
TRBJ1-4 | NA | many | TRBV12-3/TRBV12-4 | CASSPRQANEKLFF | TGTGCCAGCAGCCCCCGACAGGCGAATGAAAAACTGTTTTTT
TRBJ1-2 | NA | many | TRBV6-1 | CASSEWGIFGGYTF | TGTGCCAGCAGTGAATGGGGGATCTTCGGTGGCTACACCTTC
TRBJ1-2 | TRBD1 | many | TRBV20-1 | CSAPFLDRPGYTF | TGCAGTGCTCCCTTCTTGGACAGGCCTGGCTACACCTTC
TRBJ2-5 | TRBD2 | few | TRBV7-6 | CASSFGRATSQETQYF | TGTGCCAGCAGCTTCGGGAGGGCAACCTCCCAAGAGACCCAGTACTTC
TRBJ1-2 | TRBD1 | many | TRBV6-1 | CASSHTGRQGGGYTF | TGTGCCAGCAGCCATACGGGTCGGCAGGGGGGAGGCTACACCTTC
TRBJ2-7 | NA | many | TRBV29-1 | CSARDTSYEQYF | TGCAGCGCCCGGGACACTTCCTACGAGCAGTACTTC
TRBJ2-5 | NA | few | TRBV5-4 | CASSFGGTNQETQYF | TGTGCCAGCAGCTTTGGAGGGACCAACCAAGAGACCCAGTACTTC
TRBJ2-2 | NA | many | TRBV2 | CASSEHPNTGELFF | TGTGCCAGCAGTGAACACCCGAACACCGGGGAGCTGTTTTTT
TRBJ2-7 | TRBD1 | many | TRBV24-1 | CATSDPGTGFVEQYF | TGTGCCACCAGTGACCCCGGGACAGGGTTTGTCGAGCAGTACTTC
TRBJ2-3 | NA | many | TRBV2 | CASNLDSLGSQYF | TGTGCCAGCAATCTAGACAGCCTCGGATCGCAGTATTTT
TRBJ1-6 | TRBD1 | NA | TRBV30 | CAWGPGQQTNSPLHF | TGTGCCTGGGGGCCGGGACAGCAGACGAATTCACCCCTCCACTTT
TRBJ2-5 | TRBD2 | many | TRBV5-5 | CASSLLLAGGAETQYF | TGTGCCAGCAGCCTTCTTTTAGCGGGAGGGGCGGAGACCCAGTACTTC
TRBJ2-3 | TRBD1 | NA | TRBV11-3 | CASSFRQGADTQYF | TGTGCCAGCAGCTTCAGACAGGGTGCAGATACGCAGTATTTT
TRBJ2-5 | NA | many | TRBV12-3/TRBV12-4 | CASSDTSGLQETQYF | TGTGCCAGCAGCGATACCTCAGGGTTACAAGAGACCCAGTACTTC
TRBJ2-1 | TRBD2 | many | TRBV20-1 | CSAILQREVYEQFF | TGCAGTGCAATACTCCAGCGGGAGGTCTATGAGCAGTTCTTC
TRBJ1-3 | NA | many | TRBV5-1 | CASSDTGSGTIYF | TGCGCCAGTTCGGACACGGGGTCTGGCACCATATATTTT
TRBJ2-7 | NA | many | TRBV2 | CASSGPFSEQYF | TGTGCCAGCAGTGGCCCTTTTTCCGAGCAGTACTTC
TRBJ1-4 | NA | many | TRBV19 | CASSIDRGNEKLFF | TGTGCCAGTAGTATCGACAGAGGAAATGAAAAACTGTTTTTT
TRBJ2-1 | TRBD2 | many | TRBV12-3/TRBV12-4 | CASSRAGGPNEQFF | TGTGCCAGCAGTCGTGCGGGAGGGCCGAATGAGCAGTTCTTC
TRBJ1-1 | TRBD1 | many | TRBV28 | CASSSGGLNTEAFF | TGTGCCAGCAGCTCAGGGGGTTTGAACACTGAAGCTTTCTTT
TRBJ2-1 | NA | many | TRBV6-6 | CASSYSVGGYNEQFF | TGTGCCAGCAGTTACTCGGTGGGGGGCTACAATGAGCAGTTCTTC
TRBJ2-7 | TRBD2 | NA | TRBV28 | CASSPSTSGRYEQYF | TGTGCCAGCAGTCCGAGCACTAGCGGGAGATACGAGCAGTACTTC
TRBJ2-7 | NA | NA | TRBV7-8 | CASSFGVVNEQYF | TGTGCCAGCAGCTTCGGGGTAGTAAACGAGCAGTACTTC
TRBJ1-1 | TRBD1 | many | TRBV5-1 | CASSQTGGVDTEAFF | TGCGCCAGCAGCCAGACAGGGGGCGTCGACACTGAAGCTTTCTTT
TRBJ1-5 | TRBD1 | NA | TRBV28 | CASSKPQGAYHF | TGTGCCAGCAGTAAGCCACAGGGGGCCTACCATTTT
TRBJ2-3 | NA | few | TRBV4-1 | CASSQVGGTTDTQYF | TGCGCCAGCAGCCAAGTCGGCGGGACCACAGATACGCAGTATTTT
TRBJ2-5 | TRBD2 | many | TRBV20-1 | CSAIVAGETQYF | TGCAGTGCTATTGTAGCGGGAGAGACCCAGTACTTC
TRBJ2-5 | TRBD2 | few | TRBV4-2 | CASSQDRGLGYQETQYF | TGTGCCAGCAGCCAAGATCGGGGACTAGGGTACCAAGAGACCCAGTACTTC
TRBJ2-5 | NA | few | TRBV20-1 | CSARDPRGLGQETQYF | TGCAGTGCTAGAGATCCCCGGGGGTTAGGCCAAGAGACCCAGTACTTC
TRBJ2-3 | TRBD1 | many | TRBV25-1 | CASSDRTGRRLYTDTQYF | TGTGCCAGCAGTGACCGGACAGGGCGTCGGCTCTACACAGATACGCAGTATTTT
TRBJ2-7 | NA | NA | TRBV10-3 | CAIRVDRNYEQYF | TGTGCCATCAGGGTAGACAGGAACTACGAGCAGTACTTC
TRBJ1-2 | NA | once | TRBV3-1 | CASSQERVGVIGVNYGYTF | TGTGCCAGCAGCCAAGAAAGGGTCGGGGTTATAGGGGTGAACTATGGCTACACCTTC
TRBJ2-7 | NA | many | TRBV12-3/TRBV12-4 | CASSPRVYEQYF | TGTGCCAGCAGTCCCAGGGTTTACGAGCAGTACTTC
TRBJ1-2 | NA | many | TRBV2 | CASNVRTGLSGYTF | TGTGCCAGCAATGTAAGGACGGGGCTGAGTGGCTACACCTTC
TRBJ1-1 | NA | many | TRBV24-1 | CATSAQRGTEAFF | TGTGCCACCAGTGCCCAAAGGGGAACTGAAGCTTTCTTT
TRBJ2-7 | NA | NA | TRBV5-6 | CASSSWTATYEQYF | TGTGCCAGCAGCTCCTGGACAGCAACCTACGAGCAGTACTTC